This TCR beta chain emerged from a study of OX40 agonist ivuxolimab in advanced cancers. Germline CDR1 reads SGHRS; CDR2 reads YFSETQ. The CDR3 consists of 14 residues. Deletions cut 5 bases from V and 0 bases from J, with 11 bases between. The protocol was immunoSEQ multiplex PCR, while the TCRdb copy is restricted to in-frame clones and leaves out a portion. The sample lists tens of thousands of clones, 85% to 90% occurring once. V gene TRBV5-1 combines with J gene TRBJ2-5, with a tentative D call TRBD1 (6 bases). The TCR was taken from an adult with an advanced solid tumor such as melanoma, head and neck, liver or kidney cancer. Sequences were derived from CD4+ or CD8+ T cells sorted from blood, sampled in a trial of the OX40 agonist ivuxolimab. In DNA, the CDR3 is TGCGCCAGCAGACTCGGACAGAACCAAGAGACCCAGTACTTC. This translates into CASRLGQNQETQYF.